The present T cell receptor (beta chain) was sequenced within a study of T cells in Graves' hyperthyroidism and ophthalmopathy. Germline V gives CDR1 KGHDR, CDR2 SFDVKD. V was pared by 4 bases and J by 8 bases, with 10 bases between. This CDR3 is built from 12 residues. This clonotype was seen ten or more times. It was RNA transcripts that yielded the amplified TCR beta CDR3 regions. The TCR CDR3 was amplified in a first-round RT-PCR using the HTBI primer set. TCRdb called the multiplex PCR reads again in MiXCR, with one record for every CDR3 protein. Here the sample spans about 350,000 distinct CDR3 sequences, over 11% being singletons. Uncontrolled infection, other autoimmune disease, pregnancy or lactation excluded patients.

This rearrangement joins TRBV24-1 to TRBJ1-2; D is uncertain. The sample consisted of blood. The TCR sequence derives from a woman in her 30s with Graves' hyperthyroidism. This CDR3 is CATSEDGVGYTF. CDR3 DNA sequence: TGTGCCACCAGTGAGGACGGTGTCGGCTACACCTTC.